The clone carrying this T cell receptor (beta chain) was seen just once. Its specificity is unknown. CDR1 and CDR2 (germline): MDHEN, SYDVKM. The V and J ends lost 3 bases and 2 bases respectively, with 11 bases between them. The CDR3 has 14 residues. These data originate in a study of cytomegalovirus exposure and HLA in healthy donors. Study-wide background: Samples from HLA-typed donors yielded around 79 million unique TCRs in an early data release. Study-wide results and caveats: A few V segments could not be told apart, such as TRBV6-2 and TRBV6-3, and were left out. Overall, approximately 150 TCR beta chains were annotated as cytomegalovirus-associated. The sole available immune exposure information was CMV serostatus.

PCR involved 60 Vbeta and 13 Jbeta primers. The data were produced by immunoSEQ multiplex PCR, yet TCRdb's version contains in-frame clones alone and is incomplete. The data show 100,000 to 140,000 clones, roughly 70% seen once. This sequence was found in a woman in her thirties or forties in good health and CMV-seropositive. This chain links TRBV28 with TRBJ2-7; possibly TRBD2 for D (7 bases). The sequenced sample was PBMCs. This chain's CDR3 is CASSFEGGAYEQYF. The CDR3 coding sequence is TGTGCCAGCAGTTTTGAGGGGGGGGCCTACGAGCAGTACTTC.